The 32 T cell receptor beta chains below all came from one sample that was sequenced in a study of blood T cell repertoires in COVID-19. Clones were sequenced by immunoSEQ multiplex PCR, and TCRdb holds only the in-frame ones, with some missing. This table has roughly 57,000 clones, 87% appearing once. The sequenced sample was peripheral blood. The receptors originated from a man aged 55-75 years with active or convalescent COVID-19.

V is TRBV10-1 and J is TRBJ2-5, with TRBD2 matching 14 bases. This CDR3 has 21 residues. Germline V gene lookup returns CDR1 WNHNN and CDR2 SYGVQD (reference sequence). V lost 5 bases and J lost 5; bases outside the gene matches: 22. Here the CDR3 DNA reads TGCGCCAGCAGTACGGACTTACCCGGGACTAGCGGGAGTCTGCAGTGGGAGACCCAGTACTTC. It codes for CASSTDLPGTSGSLQWETQYF.

This clone was seen a single time. An end of the junction does not agree with germline; a read error may underlie this. This chain connects TRBV6-6 to TRBJ1-2, with D possibly being TRBD1 (6 bases). This CDR3 has 12 residues. Germline-derived CDR1 and CDR2 are MNHNY and SVGAGI (reference sequence). The DNA for the CDR3 is TGTGCCAGCAGTCTGCTAGAGCGGGGGCAGATCTTC. Its translation: CASSLLERGQIF.

The gene calls are TRBV4-1 and TRBJ1-5, with D tentatively TRBD1 (6 bases). The CDR3 length is 17 residues. The germline CDR1 and CDR2 sequences are MGHRA and YSYEKL. V was clipped by 2 bases and J by 4 bases, with 18 bases between them. The CDR3 here is CASSQYPPQGINQPQHF. CDR3 in DNA: TGCGCCAGCAGCCAATATCCCCCCCAGGGGATAAATCAGCCCCAGCATTTT.

The rearrangement joins TRBV5-8 to TRBJ2-7; TRBD1 aligns across 9 bases. Germline CDR1 reads SGHTS; CDR2 reads YDEGEE. J lost 1 base, V lost 3 bases, and 5 bases had no gene match. The CDR3 spans 15 residues. The CDR3 is CASSSPGTGSYEQYF. CDR3 nucleotide sequence: TGTGCCAGCAGCTCACCCGGGACAGGGTCCTACGAGCAGTACTTC.

The rearrangement uses TRBV18 and TRBJ1-2; the match to TRBD1 covers 7 bases. Losses at the gene ends were 1 base for V and 8 bases for J; bases not matched to a gene: 4. From germline, CDR1 is KGHSH and CDR2 LQKENI. The CDR3 spans 13 residues. CDR3 amino acids: CASSPRQGYGYTF. Here the CDR3 DNA reads TGTGCCAGCTCACCACGACAGGGATACGGCTACACCTTC.

V gene TRBV27 combines with J gene TRBJ1-2, with TRBD1 identical over 10 bases. This CDR3 is built from 16 residues. In germline, CDR1 is MNHEY, CDR2 SMNVEV (reference sequence). J was trimmed by 1 base and V by 5 bases; bases with no gene match: 7. The chain's CDR3 is CASSQTGGRSNYGYTF. The CDR3 DNA reads as TGTGCCAGCAGTCAGACAGGGGGCCGAAGTAACTATGGCTACACCTTC.

CDR3 sequence (DNA): TGCGCCAGCAGTCGGGACAGGGTAGCTGGAAACACCATATATTTT. As protein: CASSRDRVAGNTIYF. V usage is TRBV5-1 and J usage is TRBJ1-3; 9 nucleotides align to TRBD1. The CDR3 extends over 15 amino acids. V gave up 5 bases and J gave up 2 bases; unmatched junction bases: 5. The V gene's germline CDR1 is SGHRS and CDR2 YFSETQ.

This clone was counted between two and nine times. J is TRBJ1-2 and V is TRBV28; weak D call: TRBD1 (5 bases). The CDR3 is made up of 15 amino acids. The V gene's germline CDR1 is MDHEN and CDR2 SYDVKM. Deletions cut 1 base from V and 6 bases from J, with 15 bases between. This chain's CDR3 is CASSLFSPQDDGYTF. CDR3 DNA: TGTGCCAGCAGTTTATTCTCCCCACAGGACGATGGCTACACCTTC.

The rearrangement links TRBV19 to TRBJ1-5; 10 nucleotides match TRBD1. The CDR3 runs to 15 residues. With V trimmed by 11 bases and J by 0 bases, 7 bases remained unmatched. Germline V gene lookup returns CDR1 LNHDA and CDR2 SQIVND (reference sequence). CDR3 nucleotides: TGTGCCGTGGGGACAGGGGCGAGTAGCAATCAGCCCCAGCATTTT. Amino acid sequence: CAVGTGASSNQPQHF.

V usage is TRBV6-2 or TRBV6-3 and J usage is TRBJ1-4, with D tentatively TRBD1 (6 bases). CDR1 and CDR2 (germline): MNHEY, SVGEGT. V lost 0 bases to trimming and J lost 7 bases, with 12 bases between them. CDR3 length: 15 amino acids. CDR3 in amino acids: CASSYSNYRAEKLFF. In DNA form, the CDR3 reads TGTGCCAGCAGTTACTCGAATTACAGGGCTGAAAAACTGTTTTTT.

This rearrangement joins TRBV4-2 to TRBJ2-2; D remains unclear. The CDR3 has 15 residues. CDR1 is LGHNA and CDR2 is YNFKEQ in the germline V gene. Trimming removed 0 bases from V and 5 bases from J, with 10 bases in between. Written as DNA, the CDR3 is TGTGCCAGCAGCCAAGAAAAGACTCGTACCGGGGAGCTGTTTTTT. Protein product: CASSQEKTRTGELFF.

This clone has only a few counts. This chain uses TRBV27 with TRBJ1-5, with unresolved D. Germline CDR1 reads MNHEY; CDR2 reads SMNVEV (reference sequence). V was pared by 8 bases and J by 2 bases, with 19 bases between. The CDR3 covers 16 residues. CDR3 nucleotides: TGTGCCAGCTCCCGCCTTTTGGGAGGAGGCAATCAGCCCCAGCATTTT. Amino acid sequence: CASSRLLGGGNQPQHF.

The J gene is TRBJ2-7, the V gene TRBV7-6, with D maybe TRBD2 (7 bases). Germline CDR1 reads SGHVS; CDR2 reads FNYEAQ. V dropped 2 bases and J dropped 3 bases, with 20 bases sitting between them. The CDR3 contains 17 residues. CDR3 sequence reads: CASSLSPVREGGYEQYF. Here the CDR3 DNA reads TGTGCCAGCAGCTTATCTCCCGTTAGGGAGGGGGGCTACGAGCAGTACTTC.

V and J are TRBV5-4 and TRBJ1-1; TRBD1 agrees at 8 bases. V lost 4 bases and J lost 5; bases outside the gene matches: 7. Germline loops: CDR1 SGHNT, CDR2 YYREEE (reference sequence). The CDR3 covers 14 residues. CDR3 nucleotides: TGTGCCAGCAGCCGGGGACAGGACGTGACTGAAGCTTTCTTT. The encoded protein is CASSRGQDVTEAFF.

The rearrangement uses TRBV5-1 and TRBJ1-6; 7 bases align to TRBD1. CDR3 size: 15 residues. From germline, CDR1 is SGHRS and CDR2 YFSETQ. V was pared by 4 bases and J by 6 bases, with 7 bases of the junction left unmatched. CDR3 loop: CASSPQGNSNSPLHF. The CDR3 DNA reads TGCGCCAGCAGCCCACAGGGGAACAGTAATTCACCCCTCCACTTT.

For this clone: Compared with germline, one end of the junction differs, possibly owing to a read error. The rearrangement joins TRBV4-2 to TRBJ2-3, with a weak D call TRBD2 (5 bases). The CDR3 spans 15 residues. CDR1 is LGHNA and CDR2 is YNFKEQ in the germline V gene. CDR3 residues: CASSQDTPSTNTQYF. CDR3 nucleotides: TGTGCCAGCAGCCAAGACACCCCTAGCACAAATACGCAGTATTTT.

The rearrangement uses TRBV5-1 and TRBJ2-7; 7 nucleotides agree with TRBD2. CDR3 length: 15 residues. J was trimmed by 0 bases and V by 4 bases; bases with no gene match: 7. Germline V CDR1 and CDR2: SGHRS, YFSETQ. CDR3: CASSLLADSSYEQYF. The CDR3 bases are TGCGCCAGCAGCCTCCTAGCGGATAGCTCCTACGAGCAGTACTTC.

This rearrangement joins TRBV14 to TRBJ2-3; TRBD2 aligns across 8 bases. The V and J ends lost 4 bases and 2 bases, in that order; junction bases with no gene match: 8. The CDR3 has 16 amino acids. Germline-derived CDR1 and CDR2 are SGHDN and FVKESK. The CDR3 sequence: CASSPSSGGITDTQYF. CDR3 nucleotides: TGTGCCAGCAGCCCTTCCTCGGGGGGGATCACAGATACGCAGTATTTT.

The table lists this clone with a few counts. The V and J genes are TRBV5-4 and TRBJ2-5; D perhaps matches TRBD2 (5 bases). CDR1 is SGHNT, CDR2 YYREEE, per germline (reference sequence). Trimming shortened V by 5 bases and J by 1 base, and 9 bases separated the two germline ends. CDR3 size: 13 residues. CDR3 DNA: TGTGCCAGCAGACGGGAACTCCAAGAGACCCAGTACTTC. Its translation is CASRRELQETQYF.

The genes are TRBV6-2 or TRBV6-3 and TRBJ2-7; D is ambiguous. V lost 2 bases and J 2 bases, leaving 7 bases between the germline ends. Germline CDR1 and CDR2: MNHEY and SVGEGT. CDR3 size: 13 residues. In DNA, the CDR3 is TGTGCCAGCAGTTACAGCACTACCTACGAGCAGTACTTC. Amino acids: CASSYSTTYEQYF.

This rearrangement joins TRBV21-1 to TRBJ2-5; the table names TRBD1, a call not compared with the DNA. TRBV21-1 is labeled a pseudogene. This CDR3 has 15 amino acids. The CDR3 protein is CASSKPTGTAETQYF. As DNA, the CDR3 is TGTGCCAGCAGCAAACCCACAGGGACCGCCGAGACCCAGTACTTC.

This chain connects TRBV11-2 to TRBJ1-1; D remains ambiguous. From germline, CDR1 is SGHAT and CDR2 FQNNGV. This CDR3 has 13 amino acids. V was trimmed by 1 base and J by 5 bases, leaving 8 bases between them. The CDR3 DNA reads as TGTGCCAGCAGCTTAGTAGTTGGTACTGAAGCTTTCTTT. Its protein is CASSLVVGTEAFF.

In its sample, this clone was seen many times. The genes are TRBV25-1 and TRBJ1-5; a weak D match, TRBD1 (5 bases). The CDR3 covers 14 residues. Trimming cost V 4 bases and J 7 bases, with 14 bases left between them. Germline-derived CDR1 and CDR2 are MGHDK and SYGVNS. For the CDR3, the DNA is TGTGCCAGCAGTGGCACAGGAGCATCCCAGCCCCAGCATTTT. It encodes CASSGTGASQPQHF.

This sequence joins TRBV5-4 and TRBJ1-2; 7 nucleotides line up with TRBD1. The CDR3 contains 14 residues. V was clipped by 0 bases and J by 8 bases; unmatched bases: 7. Germline V gives CDR1 SGHNT, CDR2 YYREEE (reference sequence). The CDR3 sequence is CASSLESGGSGYTF. The CDR3 DNA sequence: TGTGCCAGCAGCTTGGAGTCAGGGGGAAGCGGCTACACCTTC.

This chain links TRBV6-5 with TRBJ1-5, with TRBD1 identical over 10 bases. CDR1 and CDR2 (germline): MNHEY, SVGAGI. The ends lost 6 bases at V and 5 bases at J; junction bases unmatched: 4. The CDR3 runs to 14 residues. This CDR3 reads CASSLGTGDQPQHF. The CDR3 bases are TGTGCCAGCAGCCTTGGGACAGGGGATCAGCCCCAGCATTTT.

This chain joins TRBV9 and TRBJ1-2; D uncertain. CDR1 and CDR2 from the germline V gene are SGDLS and YYNGEE. V was clipped by 5 bases and J by 4 bases, with 12 bases between them. The length of the CDR3 is 13 residues. DNA of the CDR3: TGTGCCAGCAGTCCACAGTCGGCCTATGGCTACACCTTC. This sequence encodes CASSPQSAYGYTF.

This clone came up once. CDR3 DNA: TGTGCCAGCAGCCGAGATCAGGGCCCTGAAGCTTTCTTT. This codes for CASSRDQGPEAFF. V gene TRBV5-6 combines with J gene TRBJ1-1; maybe TRBD1 (5 bases). Trimming shortened V by 4 bases and J by 6 bases, and 13 bases separated the two germline ends. CDR1 SGHDT and CDR2 YYEEEE come from the germline V gene. The CDR3 contains 13 residues.

This chain uses TRBV5-1 with TRBJ2-1; the match to TRBD2 covers 9 bases. The V gene end was trimmed by 4 bases and the J gene end by 9 bases; junction bases not matched to a gene: 8. Germline lookup yields CDR1 SGHRS and CDR2 YFSETQ. The CDR3 sequence is 14 residues long. The CDR3 region is CASSEGLAHGEQFF. For the CDR3, the DNA is TGCGCCAGCAGCGAGGGACTAGCCCACGGTGAGCAGTTCTTC. The full variable domain, with the rest looked up from reference TRBV5-1 and TRBJ2-1, is KAGVTQTPRYLIKTRGQQVTLSCSPISGHRSVSWYQQTPGQGLQFLFEYFSETQRNKGNFPGRFSGRQFSNSRSEMNVSTLELGDSALYLCASSEGLAHGEQFFGPGTRLTVL.

CDR3 nucleotides: TGTGCCAGCAGCTTAGGGGACAGTACGAATCAGCCCCAGCATTTT. Its translation is CASSLGDSTNQPQHF. This chain joins TRBV7-9 and TRBJ1-5, with 7 bases lining up with TRBD1. Germline V gene lookup returns CDR1 SEHNR and CDR2 FQNEAQ (reference sequence). The length of the CDR3 is 15 residues. V lost 1 base to trimming and J lost 4 bases; unmatched junction nucleotides: 4.

The chain carries TRBV6-5 and TRBJ2-3; TRBD2 matches at 7 bases. The length of the CDR3 is 14 residues. Germline CDR1 reads MNHEY; CDR2 reads SVGAGI. V shed 6 bases and J 4 bases; nucleotides not matched to a gene: 7. The CDR3 loop reads CASSQRLAADTQYF. CDR3 DNA: TGTGCCAGCAGCCAACGACTAGCAGCAGATACGCAGTATTTT.

This chain uses TRBV11-3 with TRBJ2-2; D remains unclear. V lost 6 bases and J lost 2, with 10 bases in between. The germline CDR1 and CDR2 sequences are SGHNT and YENEEA. The CDR3 consists of 14 residues. The CDR3 loop reads CASRLETNTGELFF. CDR3 DNA: TGTGCCAGCAGGCTTGAGACAAACACCGGGGAGCTGTTTTTT.

The V and J genes are TRBV5-5 and TRBJ2-7; the D gene is possibly TRBD2 (5 bases). This CDR3 region has 14 residues. Trimming removed 0 bases from V and 1 base from J, with 8 bases in between. CDR1 SGHKS and CDR2 YYEKEE come from the germline V gene (reference sequence). CDR3 DNA: TGTGCCAGCAGCTTGGTGGGGAGATCCTACGAGCAGTACTTC. This translates into CASSLVGRSYEQYF.